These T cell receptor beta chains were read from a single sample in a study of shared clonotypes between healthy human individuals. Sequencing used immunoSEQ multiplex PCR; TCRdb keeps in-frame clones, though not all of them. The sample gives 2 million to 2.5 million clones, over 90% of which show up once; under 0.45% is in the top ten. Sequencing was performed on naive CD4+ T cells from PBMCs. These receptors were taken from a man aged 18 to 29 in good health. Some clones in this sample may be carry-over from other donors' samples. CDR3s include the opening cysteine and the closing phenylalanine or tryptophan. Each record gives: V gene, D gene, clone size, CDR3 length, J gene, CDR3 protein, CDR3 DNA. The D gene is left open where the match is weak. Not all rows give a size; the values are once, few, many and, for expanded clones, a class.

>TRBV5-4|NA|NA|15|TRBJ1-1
CASSTGQHMNTEAFF
TGTGCCAGCAGCACTGGACAGCACATGAACACTGAAGCTTTCTTT
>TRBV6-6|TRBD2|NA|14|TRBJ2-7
CASKRTSGSYEQYF
TGTGCCAGCAAGAGAACTAGCGGTTCCTACGAGCAGTACTTC
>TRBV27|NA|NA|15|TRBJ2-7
CASSLSVLSPLEQYF
TGTGCCAGCAGTTTATCTGTACTTTCCCCTCTCGAGCAGTACTTC
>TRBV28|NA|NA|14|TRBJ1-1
CASSLYRLNTEAFF
TGTGCCAGCAGTTTATACAGGCTAAACACTGAAGCTTTCTTT
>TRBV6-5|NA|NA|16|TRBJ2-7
CASSYSFAASSYEQYF
TGTGCCAGCAGTTACTCGTTCGCCGCGAGCTCCTACGAGCAGTACTTC
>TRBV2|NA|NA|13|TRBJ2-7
CASGQLGTYEQYF
TGTGCCAGCGGACAGCTAGGTACCTACGAGCAGTACTTC
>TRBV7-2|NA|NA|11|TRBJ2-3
CASSLSDTQYF
TGTGCCAGCAGCTTGTCAGATACGCAGTATTTT
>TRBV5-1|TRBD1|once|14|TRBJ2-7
CASSSPGTGSEQYF
TGCGCCAGCAGCTCTCCCGGGACAGGGTCCGAGCAGTACTTC
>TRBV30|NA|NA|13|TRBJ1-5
CAWGQNSNQPQHF
TGTGCCTGGGGACAGAATAGCAATCAGCCCCAGCATTTT
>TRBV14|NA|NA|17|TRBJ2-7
CASSQVSSRVSWDEQYF
TGTGCCAGCAGCCAAGTTTCGTCCAGGGTGTCCTGGGACGAGCAGTACTTC
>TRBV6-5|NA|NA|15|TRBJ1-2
CASSKSGRTLYGYTF
TGTGCCAGCAGTAAATCGGGACGGACTCTGTATGGCTACACCTTC
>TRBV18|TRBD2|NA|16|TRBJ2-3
CASSGTSGSPGDTQYF
TGTGCCAGCTCCGGGACTAGCGGGAGCCCCGGAGATACGCAGTATTTT
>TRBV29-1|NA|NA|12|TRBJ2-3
CSVEIGTDTQYF
TGCAGCGTTGAGATTGGCACAGATACGCAGTATTTT
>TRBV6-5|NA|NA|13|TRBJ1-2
CASSKTENYGYTF
TGTGCCAGCAGTAAGACAGAGAACTATGGCTACACCTTC
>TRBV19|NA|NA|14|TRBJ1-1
CASSISGMRTEAFF
TGTGCCAGTAGTATTTCAGGGATGAGGACTGAAGCTTTCTTT
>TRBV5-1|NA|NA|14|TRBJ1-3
CASSLGRLGNTIYF
TGCGCCAGCAGCTTGGGCAGACTTGGAAACACCATATATTTT
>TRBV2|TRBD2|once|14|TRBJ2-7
CASSGLAGAYEQYF
TGTGCCAGCAGTGGGCTAGCGGGAGCCTACGAGCAGTACTTC
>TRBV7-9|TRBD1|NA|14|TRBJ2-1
CASSSPDRGNEQFF
TGTGCCAGCAGCTCTCCGGACAGGGGCAATGAGCAGTTCTTC
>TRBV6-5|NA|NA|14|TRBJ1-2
CASSYEGQKRGYTF
TGTGCCAGCAGTTACGAAGGACAGAAGAGAGGCTACACCTTC
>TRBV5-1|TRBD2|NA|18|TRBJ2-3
CASSRRGLAGTSTDTQYF
TGCGCCAGCAGCCGGAGGGGTTTAGCGGGGACTAGCACAGATACGCAGTATTTT
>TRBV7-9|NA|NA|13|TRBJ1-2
CASSEDRYRGYTF
TGTGCCAGCAGCGAGGATCGGTATAGGGGCTACACCTTC
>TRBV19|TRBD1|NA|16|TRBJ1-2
CASSKRLDREIYGYTF
TGTGCCAGTAGTAAAAGATTGGACAGGGAGATCTATGGCTACACCTTC
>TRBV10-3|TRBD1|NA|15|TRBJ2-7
CAISGSGQGRLEQYF
TGTGCCATCAGTGGTTCTGGACAGGGTCGGCTCGAGCAGTACTTC
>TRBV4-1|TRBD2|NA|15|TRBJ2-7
CASSPWTSGRYEQYF
TGCGCCAGCAGCCCTTGGACTAGCGGGCGCTACGAGCAGTACTTC